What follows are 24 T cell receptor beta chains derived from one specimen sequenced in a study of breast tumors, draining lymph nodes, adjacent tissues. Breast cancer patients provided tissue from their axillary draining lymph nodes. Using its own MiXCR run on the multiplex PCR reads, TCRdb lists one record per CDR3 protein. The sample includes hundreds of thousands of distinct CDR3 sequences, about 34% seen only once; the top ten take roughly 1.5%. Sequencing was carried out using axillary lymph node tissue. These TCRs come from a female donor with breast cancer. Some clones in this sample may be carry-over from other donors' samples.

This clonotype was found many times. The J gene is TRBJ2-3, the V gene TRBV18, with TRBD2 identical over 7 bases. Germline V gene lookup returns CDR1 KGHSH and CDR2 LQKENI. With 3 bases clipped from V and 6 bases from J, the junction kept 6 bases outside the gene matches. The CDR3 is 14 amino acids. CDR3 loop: CASSPWRETDTQYF. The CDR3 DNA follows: TGTGCCAGCTCACCTTGGCGGGAGACGGATACGCAGTATTTT.

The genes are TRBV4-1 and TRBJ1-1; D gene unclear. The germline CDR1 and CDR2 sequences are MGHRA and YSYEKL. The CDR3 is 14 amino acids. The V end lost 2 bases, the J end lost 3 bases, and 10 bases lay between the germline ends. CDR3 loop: CASSQSGPYTEAFF. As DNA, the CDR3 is TGCGCCAGCAGCCAAAGCGGGCCTTACACTGAAGCTTTCTTT.

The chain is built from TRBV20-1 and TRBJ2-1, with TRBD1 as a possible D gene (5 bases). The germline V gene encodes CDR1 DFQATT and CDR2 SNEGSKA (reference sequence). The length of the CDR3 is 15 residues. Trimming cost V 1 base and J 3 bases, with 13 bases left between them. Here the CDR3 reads CSARVGLNRYNEQFF. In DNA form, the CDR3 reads TGCAGTGCTAGAGTGGGGCTGAACCGCTACAATGAGCAGTTCTTC.

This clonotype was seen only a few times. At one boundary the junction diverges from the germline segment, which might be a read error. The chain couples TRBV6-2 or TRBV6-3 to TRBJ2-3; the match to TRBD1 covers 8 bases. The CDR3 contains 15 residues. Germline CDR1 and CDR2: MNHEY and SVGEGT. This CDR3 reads CASSHSTGATDTQYF. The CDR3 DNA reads TGTGCCAGCAGTCACTCGACAGGGGCCACAGATACGCAGTATTTT.

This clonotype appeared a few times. CDR3 in DNA: TGTGCCAGCAGCCAAAGGACAGCGAACACCGGGGAGCTGTTTTTT. This translates into CASSQRTANTGELFF. The rearrangement uses TRBV16 and TRBJ2-2, with D perhaps matching TRBD1 (6 bases). Between the trimmed V and J ends, which lost 2 bases and 0 bases, there was a span of 7 bases. Germline V gene lookup returns CDR1 KGHSY and CDR2 FQNENV. There are 15 residues in the CDR3. Looking up the rest from reference TRBV16 and TRBJ2-2 gives the full variable domain: GEEVAQTPKHLVRGEGQKAKLYCAPIKGHSYVFWYQQVLKNEFKFLISFQNENVFDETGMPKERFSAKCLPNSPCSLEIQATKLEDSAVYFCASSQRTANTGELFFGEGSRLTVL.

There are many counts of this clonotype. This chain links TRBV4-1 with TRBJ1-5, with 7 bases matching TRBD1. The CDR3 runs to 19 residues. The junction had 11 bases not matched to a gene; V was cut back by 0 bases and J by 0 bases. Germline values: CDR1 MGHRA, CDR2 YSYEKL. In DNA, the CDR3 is TGCGCCAGCAGCCAAGACACGGTACAGGGGATTATTAGCAATCAGCCCCAGCATTTT. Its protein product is CASSQDTVQGIISNQPQHF.

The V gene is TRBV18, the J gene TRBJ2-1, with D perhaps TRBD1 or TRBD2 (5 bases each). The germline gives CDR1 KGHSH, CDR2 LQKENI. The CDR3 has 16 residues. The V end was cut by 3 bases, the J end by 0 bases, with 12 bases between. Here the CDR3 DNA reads TGTGCCAGCTCACCCGGGGCTGTCGGCTCCTACAATGAGCAGTTCTTC. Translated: CASSPGAVGSYNEQFF.

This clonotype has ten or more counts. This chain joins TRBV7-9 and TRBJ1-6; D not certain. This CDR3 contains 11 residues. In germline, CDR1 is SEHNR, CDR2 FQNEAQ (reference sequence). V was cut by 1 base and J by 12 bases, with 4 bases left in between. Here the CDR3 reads CASSLGGPLHF. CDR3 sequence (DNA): TGTGCCAGCAGCTTAGGTGGACCCCTCCACTTT.

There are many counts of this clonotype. CDR3 DNA sequence: TGTGCCAGCAGTGTCCCTCACAGGGGGATAGGGCCTCAGCCCCAGCATTTT. Protein sequence: CASSVPHRGIGPQPQHF. The chain joins TRBV6-6 to TRBJ1-5; TRBD1 matches 8 bases. The V gene's germline CDR1 is MNHNY and CDR2 SVGAGI (reference sequence). The CDR3 runs to 17 residues. Trimming took 5 bases from V and 6 from J; bases not matched to a gene: 15.

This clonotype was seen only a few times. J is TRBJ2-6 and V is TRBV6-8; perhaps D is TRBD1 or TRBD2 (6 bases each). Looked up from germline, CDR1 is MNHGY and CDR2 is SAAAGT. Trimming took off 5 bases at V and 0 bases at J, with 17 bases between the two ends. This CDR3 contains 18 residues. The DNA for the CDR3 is TGTGCCAGCAGTCAACGGGATGAGGGGGGCTCTGGGGCCAACGTCCTGACTTTC. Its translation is CASSQRDEGGSGANVLTF.

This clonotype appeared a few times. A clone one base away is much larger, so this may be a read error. The CDR3 here is CSARGASYGAYEQYF. In nucleotides, the CDR3 is TGCAGTGCTAGAGGGGCCTCCTACGGCGCCTACGAGCAGTACTTC. V usage is TRBV20-1 and J usage is TRBJ2-7; D unresolved. V dropped 1 base and J dropped 2 bases, with 15 bases sitting between them. CDR1 is DFQATT and CDR2 is SNEGSKA in the germline V gene (reference sequence). This CDR3 has 15 residues.

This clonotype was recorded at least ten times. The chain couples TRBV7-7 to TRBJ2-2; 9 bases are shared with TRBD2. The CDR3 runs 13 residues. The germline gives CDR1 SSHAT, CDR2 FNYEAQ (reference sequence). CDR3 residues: CAVAGVSAGELFF. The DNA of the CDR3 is TGTGCTGTAGCGGGAGTCTCTGCCGGGGAGCTGTTTTTT. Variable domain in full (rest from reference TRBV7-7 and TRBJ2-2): GAGVSQSPRYKVTKRGQDVTLRCDPISSHATLYWYQQALGQGPEFLTYFNYEAQPDKSGLPSDRFSAERPEGSISTLTIQRTEQRDSAMYRCAVAGVSAGELFFGEGSRLTVL.

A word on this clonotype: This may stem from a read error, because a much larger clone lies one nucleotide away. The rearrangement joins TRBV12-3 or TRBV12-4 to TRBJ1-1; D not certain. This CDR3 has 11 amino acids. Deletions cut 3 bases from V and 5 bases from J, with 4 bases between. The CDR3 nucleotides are TGTGCCAGCAGTTTCGGGACTGAAGCTTTCTTT. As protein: CASSFGTEAFF.

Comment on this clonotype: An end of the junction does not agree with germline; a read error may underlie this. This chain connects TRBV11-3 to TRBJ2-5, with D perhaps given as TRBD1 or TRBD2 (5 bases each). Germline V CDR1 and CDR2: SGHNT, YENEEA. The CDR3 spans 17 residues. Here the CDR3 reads CASSFGQGRARQGTQYF. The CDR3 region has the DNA TGTGCCAGCAGCTTCGGTCAGGGACGAGCGAGACAAGGGACCCAGTACTTC. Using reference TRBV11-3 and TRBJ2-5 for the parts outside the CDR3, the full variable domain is EAGVVQSPRYKIIEKKQPVAFWCNPISGHNTLYWYLQNLGQGPELLIRYENEEAVDDSQLPKDRFSAERLKGVDSTLKIQPAELGDSAVYLCASSFGQGRARQGTQYFGPGTRLLVL.

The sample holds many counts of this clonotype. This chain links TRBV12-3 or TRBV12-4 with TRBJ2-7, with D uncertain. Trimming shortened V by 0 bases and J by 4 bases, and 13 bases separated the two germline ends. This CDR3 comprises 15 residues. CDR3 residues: CASSLAPPRIYEQYF. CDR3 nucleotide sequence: TGTGCCAGCAGTTTAGCACCGCCTCGAATATACGAGCAGTACTTC.

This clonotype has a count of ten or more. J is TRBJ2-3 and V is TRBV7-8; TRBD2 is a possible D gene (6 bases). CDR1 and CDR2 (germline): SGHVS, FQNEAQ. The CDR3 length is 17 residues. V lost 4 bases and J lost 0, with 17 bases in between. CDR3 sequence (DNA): TGTGCCAGCAGCTCCTTTATAGCGGTATCTAGCACAGATACGCAGTATTTT. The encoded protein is CASSSFIAVSSTDTQYF.

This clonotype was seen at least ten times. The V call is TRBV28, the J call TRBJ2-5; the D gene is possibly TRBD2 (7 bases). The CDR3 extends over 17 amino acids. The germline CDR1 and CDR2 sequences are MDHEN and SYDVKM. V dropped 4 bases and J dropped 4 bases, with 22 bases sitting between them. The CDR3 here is CASSSSRGGGSRETQYF. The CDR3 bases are TGTGCCAGCAGTTCCTCGAGGGGGGGCGGGAGTAGAGAGACCCAGTACTTC.

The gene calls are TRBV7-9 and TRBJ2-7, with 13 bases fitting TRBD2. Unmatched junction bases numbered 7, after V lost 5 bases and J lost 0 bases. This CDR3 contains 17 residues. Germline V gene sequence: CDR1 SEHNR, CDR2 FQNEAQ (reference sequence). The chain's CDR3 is CASSRGTSGVSSYEQYF. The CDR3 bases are TGTGCCAGCAGCCGCGGGACTAGCGGGGTAAGCTCCTACGAGCAGTACTTC. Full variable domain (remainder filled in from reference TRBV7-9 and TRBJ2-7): DTGVSQNPRHKITKRGQNVTFRCDPISEHNRLYWYRQTLGQGPEFLTYFQNEAQLEKSRLLSDRFSAERPKGSFSTLEIQRTEQGDSAMYLCASSRGTSGVSSYEQYFGPGTRLTVT.

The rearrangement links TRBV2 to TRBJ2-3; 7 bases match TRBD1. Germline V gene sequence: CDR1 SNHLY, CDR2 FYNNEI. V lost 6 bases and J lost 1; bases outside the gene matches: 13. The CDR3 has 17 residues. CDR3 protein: CASSYRQGRGGTDTQYF. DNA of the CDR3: TGTGCCAGCAGCTATCGACAGGGCCGTGGGGGCACAGATACGCAGTATTTT.

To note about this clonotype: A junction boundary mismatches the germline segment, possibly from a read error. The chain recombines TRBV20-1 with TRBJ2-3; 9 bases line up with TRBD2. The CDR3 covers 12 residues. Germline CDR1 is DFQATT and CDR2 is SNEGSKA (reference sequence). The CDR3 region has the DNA TGCAGTGCAGAGCGGGAGGCAGGTACGCCGTATTTT. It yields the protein CSAEREAGTPYF.

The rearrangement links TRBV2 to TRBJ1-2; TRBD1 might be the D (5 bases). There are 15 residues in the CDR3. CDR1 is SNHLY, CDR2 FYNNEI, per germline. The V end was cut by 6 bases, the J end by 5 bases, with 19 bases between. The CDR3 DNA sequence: TGTGCCAGCAGCCGAGACAGTCCCAGACTGTATGGCTACACCTTC. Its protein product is CASSRDSPRLYGYTF.

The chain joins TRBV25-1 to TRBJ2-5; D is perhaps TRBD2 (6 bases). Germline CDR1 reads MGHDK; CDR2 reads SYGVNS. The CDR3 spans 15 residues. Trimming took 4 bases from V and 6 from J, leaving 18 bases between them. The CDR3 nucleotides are TGTGCCAGCAGTGGGAGGGACTGCCGCGGGAAGACCCAGTACTTC. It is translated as CASSGRDCRGKTQYF.

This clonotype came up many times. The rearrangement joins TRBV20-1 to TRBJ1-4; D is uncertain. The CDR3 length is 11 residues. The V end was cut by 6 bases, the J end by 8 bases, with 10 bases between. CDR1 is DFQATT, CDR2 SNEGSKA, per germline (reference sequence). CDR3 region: CSALTREKLFF. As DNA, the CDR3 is TGCAGTGCCCTTACTCGCGAAAAACTGTTTTTT.

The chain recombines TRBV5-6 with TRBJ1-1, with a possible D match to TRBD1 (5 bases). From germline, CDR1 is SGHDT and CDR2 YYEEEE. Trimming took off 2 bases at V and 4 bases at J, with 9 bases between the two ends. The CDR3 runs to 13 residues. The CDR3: CASSFRAGTEAFF. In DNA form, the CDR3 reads TGTGCCAGCAGCTTCAGGGCTGGCACTGAAGCTTTCTTT.